The present entry profiles one T cell receptor beta chain with its context. The data belong to a study of radiotherapy plus CTLA-4 blockade in lung cancer. The protocol was immunoSEQ multiplex PCR, while the TCRdb copy is restricted to in-frame clones and leaves out a portion. The sample contains 65,000 to 85,000 clones, just under 75% of which appear only once. Patients had chemo-refractory metastatic non-small-cell lung cancer and received focal radiation plus CTLA-4 blockade that used ipilimumab. This CDR3 spans 14 amino acids. Germline CDR1 is SEHNR and CDR2 is FQNEAQ (reference sequence). Trimming left V 4 bases short and J 4 bases short, with 10 bases between.

V usage is TRBV7-9 and J usage is TRBJ2-2; tentative D call: TRBD1 (6 bases). The receptor comes from a human donor with non-small cell lung cancer whose response to radiotherapy plus ipilimumab could not be evaluated. Sequencing was performed on peripheral blood, taken from a patient treated with radiotherapy plus ipilimumab. The CDR3 here is CASSSGTITGELFF. The CDR3 bases are TGTGCCAGCAGCTCCGGGACAATCACCGGGGAGCTGTTTTTT.